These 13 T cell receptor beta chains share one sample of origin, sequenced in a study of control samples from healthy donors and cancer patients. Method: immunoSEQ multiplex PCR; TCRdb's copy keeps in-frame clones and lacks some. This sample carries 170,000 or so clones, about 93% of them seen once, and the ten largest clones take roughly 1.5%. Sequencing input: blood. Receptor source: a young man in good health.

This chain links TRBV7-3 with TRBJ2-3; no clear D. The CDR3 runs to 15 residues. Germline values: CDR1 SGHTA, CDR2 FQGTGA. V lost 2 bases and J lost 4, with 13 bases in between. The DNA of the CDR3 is TGTGCCAGCAGCTTAGGATGGACGTTCGCAGATACGCAGTATTTT. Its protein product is CASSLGWTFADTQYF.

The CDR3 loop reads CATSRDKTPRGEKLFF. CDR3 sequence (DNA): TGTGCCACCAGCAGAGATAAAACCCCTCGAGGGGAAAAACTGTTTTTT. The chain recombines TRBV15 with TRBJ1-4; D call uncertain. This CDR3 region has 16 residues. The V end lost 0 bases, the J end lost 8 bases, and 16 bases lay between the germline ends. Germline-derived CDR1 and CDR2 are LNHNV and YYDKDF (reference sequence).

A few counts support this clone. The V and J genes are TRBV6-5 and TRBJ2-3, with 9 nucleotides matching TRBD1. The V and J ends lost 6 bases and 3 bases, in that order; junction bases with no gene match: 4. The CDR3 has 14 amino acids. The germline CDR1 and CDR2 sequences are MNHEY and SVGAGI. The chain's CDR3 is CASSGDRETDTQYF. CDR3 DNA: TGTGCCAGCAGCGGGGACAGGGAAACAGATACGCAGTATTTT.

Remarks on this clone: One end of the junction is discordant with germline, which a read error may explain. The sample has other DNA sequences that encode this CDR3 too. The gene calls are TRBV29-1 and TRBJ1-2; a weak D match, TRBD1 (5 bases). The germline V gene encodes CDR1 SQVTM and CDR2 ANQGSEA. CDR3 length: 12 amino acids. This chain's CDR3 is CSAQGRSDETSF. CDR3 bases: TGCAGCGCCCAGGGACGGAGTGATGAAACCTCCTTC.

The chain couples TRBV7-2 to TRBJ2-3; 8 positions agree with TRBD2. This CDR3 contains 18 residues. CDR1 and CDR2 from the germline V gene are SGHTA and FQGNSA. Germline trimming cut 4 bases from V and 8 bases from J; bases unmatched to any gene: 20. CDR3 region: CASSSHGADQRGWGTQYF. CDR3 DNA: TGTGCCAGCAGCTCTCATGGGGCGGACCAGCGGGGGTGGGGTACGCAGTATTTT.

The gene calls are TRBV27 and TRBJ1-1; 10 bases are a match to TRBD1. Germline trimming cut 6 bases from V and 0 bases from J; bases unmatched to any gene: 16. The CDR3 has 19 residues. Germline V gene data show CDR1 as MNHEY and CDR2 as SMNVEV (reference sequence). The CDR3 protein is CASRSPPRTGGLVNTEAFF. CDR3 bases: TGTGCCAGCAGGTCCCCCCCCCGGACAGGGGGGTTGGTGAACACTGAAGCTTTCTTT.

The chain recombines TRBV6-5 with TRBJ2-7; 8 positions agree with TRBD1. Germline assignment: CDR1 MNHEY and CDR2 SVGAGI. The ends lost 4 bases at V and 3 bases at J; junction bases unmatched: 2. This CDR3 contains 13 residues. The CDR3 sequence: CASSSGQDYEQYF. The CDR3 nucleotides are TGTGCCAGCAGTTCGGGACAGGACTACGAGCAGTACTTC.

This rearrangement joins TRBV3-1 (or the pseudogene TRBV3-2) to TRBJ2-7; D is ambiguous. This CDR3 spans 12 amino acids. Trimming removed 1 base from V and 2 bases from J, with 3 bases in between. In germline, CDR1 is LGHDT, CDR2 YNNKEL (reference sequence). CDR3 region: CASSQGPYEQYF. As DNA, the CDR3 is TGTGCCAGCAGCCAAGGACCCTACGAGCAGTACTTC.

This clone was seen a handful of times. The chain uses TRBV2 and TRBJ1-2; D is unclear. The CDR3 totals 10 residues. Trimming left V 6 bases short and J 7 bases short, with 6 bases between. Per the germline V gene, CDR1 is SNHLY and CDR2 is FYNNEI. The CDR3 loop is CASSTAGYTF. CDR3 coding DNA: TGTGCCAGCAGCACAGCTGGCTACACCTTC.

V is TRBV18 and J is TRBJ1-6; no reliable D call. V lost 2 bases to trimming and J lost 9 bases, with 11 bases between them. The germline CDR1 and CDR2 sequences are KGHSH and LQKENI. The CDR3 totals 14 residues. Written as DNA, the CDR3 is TGTGCCAGCTCACCAGGAGTTTTTGGTTCACCCCTCCACTTT. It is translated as CASSPGVFGSPLHF.

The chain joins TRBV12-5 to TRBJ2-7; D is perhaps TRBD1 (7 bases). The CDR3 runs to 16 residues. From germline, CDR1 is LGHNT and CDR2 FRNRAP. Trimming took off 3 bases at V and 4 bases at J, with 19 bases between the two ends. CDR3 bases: TGTGCTAGTGGTTTACTGGGGACTCCAGGGGGTTACGAGCAGTACTTC. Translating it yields CASGLLGTPGGYEQYF.

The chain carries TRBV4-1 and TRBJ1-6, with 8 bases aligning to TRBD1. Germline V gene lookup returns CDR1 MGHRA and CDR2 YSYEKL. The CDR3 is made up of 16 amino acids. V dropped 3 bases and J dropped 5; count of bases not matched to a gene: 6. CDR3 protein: CASSQVTGGNNSPLHF. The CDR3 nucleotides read TGCGCCAGCAGCCAGGTTACAGGGGGGAATAATTCACCCCTCCACTTT.

CDR3 bases: TGCGCCAGCAGCCCGGGGACTAGCGGGGGTTTAGATACGCAGTATTTT. Amino acids: CASSPGTSGGLDTQYF. The V gene is TRBV5-1, the J gene TRBJ2-3; 14 bases fit TRBD2. V lost 4 bases, J lost 5 bases, and 6 bases stayed unmatched. Looked up from germline, CDR1 is SGHRS and CDR2 is YFSETQ. The CDR3 spans 16 residues.